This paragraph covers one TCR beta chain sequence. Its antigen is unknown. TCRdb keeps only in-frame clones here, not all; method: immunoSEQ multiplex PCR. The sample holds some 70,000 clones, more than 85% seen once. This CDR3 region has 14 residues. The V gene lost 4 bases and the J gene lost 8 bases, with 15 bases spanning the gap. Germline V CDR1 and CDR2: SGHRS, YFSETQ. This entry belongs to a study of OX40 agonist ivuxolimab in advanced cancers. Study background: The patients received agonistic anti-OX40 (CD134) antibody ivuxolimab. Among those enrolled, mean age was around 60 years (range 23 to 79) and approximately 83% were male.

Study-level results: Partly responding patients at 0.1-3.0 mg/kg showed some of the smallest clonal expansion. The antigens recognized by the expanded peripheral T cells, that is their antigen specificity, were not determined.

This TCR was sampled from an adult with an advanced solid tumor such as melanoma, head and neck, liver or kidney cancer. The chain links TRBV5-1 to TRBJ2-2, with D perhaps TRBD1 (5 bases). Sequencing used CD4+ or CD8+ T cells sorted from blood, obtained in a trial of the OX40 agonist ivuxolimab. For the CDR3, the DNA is TGCGCCAGCAGCGAGTTCAGGGCAGAGGGGGAGCTGTTTTTT. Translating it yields CASSEFRAEGELFF.